These 9 T cell receptor beta chains originate from one sample sequenced in a study of blood T cell repertoires in COVID-19. Generated by immunoSEQ multiplex PCR, the TCRdb table keeps only in-frame clones and is missing some. This sample carries under 250,000 clones, around 85% of them seen once, and the ten largest clones take 5% to 6.5%. The specimen sequenced was peripheral blood. The receptors shown here come from a man aged 45-65 years with COVID-19, enrolled during active disease.

This chain uses TRBV29-1 with TRBJ2-5, with D possibly TRBD1 on 6 matching bases. V was pared by 5 bases and J by 4 bases, with 8 bases between. Germline values: CDR1 SQVTM, CDR2 ANQGSEA. This CDR3 spans 11 amino acids. The CDR3 loop is CSVTGLETQYF. The CDR3, as DNA: TGCAGCGTTACAGGGTTAGAGACCCAGTACTTC.

The J gene is TRBJ1-1, the V gene TRBV4-3; possibly TRBD1 for D (5 bases). Trimming shortened V by 3 bases and J by 4 bases, and 21 bases separated the two germline ends. The CDR3 sequence is 17 residues long. Germline values: CDR1 LGHNA, CDR2 YSLEER. CDR3 DNA: TGCGCCAGCAGCCATTGGGACCGGGGGGATTGGGGCACTGAAGCTTTCTTT. Amino acid sequence: CASSHWDRGDWGTEAFF.

J is TRBJ1-1 and V is TRBV2; D is unclear. Germline CDR1 SNHLY, CDR2 FYNNEI. The CDR3 length is 12 residues. Trimming cost V 8 bases and J 6 bases, with 13 bases left between them. CDR3 protein: CASRRESAEAFF. The DNA for the CDR3 is TGTGCCAGCCGTAGGGAGAGTGCTGAAGCTTTCTTT.

The V gene is TRBV5-8, the J gene TRBJ2-6; 9 bases fit TRBD1. The CDR3 length is 14 residues. Per the germline V gene, CDR1 is SGHTS and CDR2 is YDEGEE. Trimming cost V 3 bases and J 12 bases; bases outside gene matches: 7. In DNA form, the CDR3 reads TGTGCCAGCAGCTGGGACAGGGCCAGGGTCGTCCTGACTTTC. Protein: CASSWDRARVVLTF.

The CDR3 sequence: CASNPSGTGNTGELFF. CDR3 in DNA: TGCGCCAGCAACCCTTCTGGGACAGGGAACACCGGGGAGCTGTTTTTT. This sequence joins TRBV5-1 and TRBJ2-2; 8 nucleotides agree with TRBD1. The V and J ends lost 6 bases and 1 base, in that order; junction bases with no gene match: 8. The CDR3 sequence is 16 residues long. Germline CDR1 is SGHRS and CDR2 is YFSETQ.

The V call is TRBV7-2, the J call TRBJ2-3, with a possible D match to TRBD2 (5 bases). This CDR3 is 15 amino acids long. V was trimmed by 0 bases and J by 6 bases, leaving 13 bases between them. Per germline, CDR1 SGHTA and CDR2 FQGNSA. DNA for the CDR3: TGTGCCAGCAGCTTAGCGGGGTCGGGGTTGGATACGCAGTATTTT. Its translation: CASSLAGSGLDTQYF.

The V gene is TRBV3-1 (or the pseudogene TRBV3-2), the J gene TRBJ1-1; 10 nucleotides line up with TRBD1. The germline V gene has CDR1 LGHDT and CDR2 YNNKEL (reference sequence). V lost 5 bases to trimming and J lost 5 bases; unmatched junction nucleotides: 8. This CDR3 contains 15 residues. The CDR3: CASSLRDRGSTEAFF. As DNA, the CDR3 is TGTGCCAGCAGCTTACGGGACAGGGGTAGTACTGAAGCTTTCTTT.

The V call is TRBV15, the J call TRBJ1-6; a weak D match, TRBD1 (5 bases). The CDR3 is 15 amino acids. Trimming shortened V by 3 bases and J by 11 bases, and 17 bases separated the two germline ends. Germline CDR1 LNHNV, CDR2 YYDKDF (reference sequence). CDR3 amino acids: CATSSRQSPLTPLHF. CDR3 DNA sequence: TGTGCCACCAGCAGTCGACAGTCGCCTCTTACACCCCTCCACTTT.

V usage is TRBV6-5 and J usage is TRBJ1-4; tentatively, D is TRBD1 (6 bases). V lost 7 bases to trimming and J lost 7 bases, with 16 bases between them. CDR3 length equals 14 residues. Germline CDR1 MNHEY, CDR2 SVGAGI. CDR3 amino acids: CASKQGLLGEKLFF. DNA for the CDR3: TGTGCCAGCAAGCAGGGGCTCTTGGGTGAAAAACTGTTTTTT.